A selection of T cell receptor beta chains follows, all from one sample in a study of blood T cells in healthy people across ages. TCRdb passed the 5' RACE reads through MiXCR, listing each CDR3 protein once. The sample lists fewer than 2 million distinct CDR3 sequences; around 40% were seen once. The specimen sequenced was blood. The receptors come from a human donor in good health. Both conserved end residues are part of each CDR3. A D gene is named only where the DNA matches it firmly. A clone size is listed for some rows: how often the clone was seen (once, few, many), or a class if it is expanded.

TRBV7-9	.	TRBJ2-3	TRBD2	TGTGCCAGCAGCTATTTAGCGGGGGGGAACACAGATACGCAGTATTTT	CASSYLAGGNTDTQYF
TRBV12-3/TRBV12-4	.	TRBJ2-7	TRBD1	TGTGCCAGCAGTTTTTTCCAGGGGGACGAGCAGTACTTC	CASSFFQGDEQYF
TRBV7-9	few	TRBJ2-1	.	TGTGCCAGCAGCTCAATTCCGACGATCTACAATGAGCAGTTCTTC	CASSSIPTIYNEQFF
TRBV20-1	.	TRBJ2-7	TRBD2	TGCAGTGCTATTGTCCTAGCGGGATACGAGCAGTACTTC	CSAIVLAGYEQYF
TRBV3-1	.	TRBJ2-1	TRBD1	TGTGCCAGCAGCCAAGATCCTTGGGGACAGCCGAACAATGAGCAGTTCTTC	CASSQDPWGQPNNEQFF
TRBV13	.	TRBJ2-6	.	TGTGCCAGCAGCTTATACCCCGGCTCTGGGGCCAACGTCCTGACTTTC	CASSLYPGSGANVLTF
TRBV11-2	few	TRBJ2-7	TRBD1	TGTGCCAGCAGCCCGCCTTTTGGGACAGGGGTCTACGAGCAGTACTTC	CASSPPFGTGVYEQYF
TRBV4-1	.	TRBJ2-3	.	TGCGCCAGCAGCCGCGAGGTGGCAGATACGCAGTATTTT	CASSREVADTQYF
TRBV11-2	once	TRBJ2-1	TRBD2	TGTGCCAGCAGCTTAATGACCCCCAGGACTAGCGAATCGTGGAATGAGCAGTTCTTC	CASSLMTPRTSESWNEQFF
TRBV10-3	.	TRBJ1-2	.	TGTGCCATCAGTGAGTCGATCGCGCGAGGAGACACCTTC	CAISESIARGDTF
TRBV12-3/TRBV12-4	.	TRBJ2-3	TRBD2	TGTGCCAGCAGCCCCGGGACTAGGGTGGATACGCAGTATTTT	CASSPGTRVDTQYF
TRBV20-1	.	TRBJ2-3	.	TGCAGTGCTATAAATTCCCTCACAGATACGCAGTATTTT	CSAINSLTDTQYF
TRBV20-1	few	TRBJ2-7	.	TGCAGTGCTAGCAAGGACAGCGAAAGCTCCTACGAGCAGTACTTC	CSASKDSESSYEQYF
TRBV14	.	TRBJ2-5	.	TGTGCCAGCAGCCAAGGAGTTAGAAGCGAGACCCAGTACTTC	CASSQGVRSETQYF
TRBV6-5	.	TRBJ1-1	.	TGTGCCAGCAGTTACTCGACTTCGACAATGAACACTGAAGCTTTCTTT	CASSYSTSTMNTEAFF
TRBV5-6	.	TRBJ1-2	TRBD1	TGTGCCAGCAGCTCACTATGGACAGGGGACGGCTACACCTTC	CASSSLWTGDGYTF
TRBV4-2	.	TRBJ2-7	.	TGTGCCAGCAGCCCGCTGGGGATGGACGAGCAGTACTTC	CASSPLGMDEQYF
TRBV10-3	.	TRBJ1-2	.	TGTGCCATCAGTGAGTCAGGGGATTACTATGGCTACACCTTC	CAISESGDYYGYTF
TRBV18	.	TRBJ1-2	.	TGTGCCAGCTCACCAGCTCGTACGGGGGTGGATGGCTACACCTTC	CASSPARTGVDGYTF
TRBV7-9	.	TRBJ2-1	.	TGTGCCAGCAGCTTAGGCAGGAAAGGAGATGAGCAGTTCTTC	CASSLGRKGDEQFF
TRBV7-6	.	TRBJ1-1	.	TGTGCCAGCAGCTTCCGCGGGGGGCCCCGGAGTGAAGCTTTCTTT	CASSFRGGPRSEAFF
TRBV27	.	TRBJ1-2	.	TGTGCCAGCAGTTGGGGGGGCAACTATGACTACACCTTC	CASSWGGNYDYTF
TRBV13	.	TRBJ2-1	TRBD2	TGTGCCAGCAGCTCGGCCGGGACTACCAACAATGAGCAGTTCTTC	CASSSAGTTNNEQFF
TRBV6-2/TRBV6-3	once	TRBJ2-7	.	TGTGCCAGCACCAGGACAGCCGGGTACGAGCAGTACTTC	CASTRTAGYEQYF
TRBV15	few	TRBJ2-5	.	TGTGCCACCAGCAGATTCCTAGGGGGGGGAAAAGAGACCCAGTACTTC	CATSRFLGGGKETQYF
TRBV7-2	few	TRBJ1-1	.	TGTGCCAGCAGCTTAGCGTGGGGGATAGCTTTCTTT	CASSLAWGIAFF
TRBV2	.	TRBJ1-1	.	TGTGCCAGCAGCAAAGGACAGTCCATGAACACTGAAGCTTTCTTT	CASSKGQSMNTEAFF
TRBV7-9	.	TRBJ1-6	.	TGTGCCAGCAGCTGGACCCCGGGACAAGGCCCATTAAATTCACCCCTCCACTTT	CASSWTPGQGPLNSPLHF
TRBV5-1	.	TRBJ2-3	.	TGCGCCAGCAGCTTGCTGGGGGGCTTGGGCACAGATACGCAGTATTTT	CASSLLGGLGTDTQYF
TRBV7-6	.	TRBJ2-7	TRBD1	TGTGCCAGCAGCTTAGCGGGGACAGGGGGCGAGGAGCAGTACTTC	CASSLAGTGGEEQYF
TRBV6-2/TRBV6-3	.	TRBJ2-1	TRBD2	TGTGCCAGCAGGAGCGGGGGGCTTGGCTTTAATGAGCAGTTCTTC	CASRSGGLGFNEQFF
TRBV7-2	.	TRBJ1-5	.	TGTGCCAGCAGCTTCGAGGGTTGGGGGCCCCAGCATTTT	CASSFEGWGPQHF
TRBV7-3	once	TRBJ2-3	.	TGTGCCAGCCAAACTTCCCCGGGGGATACGCAGTATTTT	CASQTSPGDTQYF
TRBV4-3	.	TRBJ1-2	.	TGCGCCAGCAGCCGCGGGGGGAGCCCAAACTATGGCTACACCTTC	CASSRGGSPNYGYTF
TRBV7-9	.	TRBJ2-7	TRBD1	TGTGCCAGCAGTTCGATGGGACAGTCATACGAGCAGTACTTC	CASSSMGQSYEQYF
TRBV6-4	.	TRBJ2-1	.	TGTGCCAGCAGTGACAGGGGAGGAGACAATGAGCAGTTCTTC	CASSDRGGDNEQFF
TRBV2	.	TRBJ2-3	TRBD2	TGTGCCAGCAGCCCTAGCGGGGCCCTTAGCACAGATACGCAGTATTTT	CASSPSGALSTDTQYF
TRBV18	few	TRBJ2-5	.	TGTGCCAGCTCACCTGGCGGCAGCCTGAAAGAGACCCAGTACTTC	CASSPGGSLKETQYF
TRBV6-5	.	TRBJ1-1	TRBD1	TGTGTCAGCAGTTACACTTACTCGGACAGGGGGGGGGAAGCTTTCTTT	CVSSYTYSDRGGEAFF
TRBV29-1	.	TRBJ1-2	TRBD1	TGCAGCGTTGACCCAGGGGGCAGCCGTCTGGGCTACACCTTC	CSVDPGGSRLGYTF
TRBV20-1	few	TRBJ2-1	TRBD1	TGCAGACCTACACAGGGGACAAATGAGCAGTTCTTC	CRPTQGTNEQFF
TRBV27	.	TRBJ2-7	TRBD2	TGTGCCAGCAGTCGACTAGCGGGGATTCACGAGCAGTACTTC	CASSRLAGIHEQYF
TRBV5-6	few	TRBJ2-5	TRBD1	TGTGCCAGCAGCTGGGGACAGAGGCAAGAGACCCAGTACTTC	CASSWGQRQETQYF
TRBV6-5	.	TRBJ1-6	.	TGTGCCAGCAGCGGGACAAATAATTCACCCCTCCACTTT	CASSGTNNSPLHF
TRBV7-9	.	TRBJ2-7	.	TGTGCCAGCAGCCCGCGAGGGAGCCCTAACGAGCAGTACTTC	CASSPRGSPNEQYF
TRBV6-1	.	TRBJ1-5	.	TGTGCCAGCAGAGCAGGGGAGTGGGATCAGCCCCAGCATTTT	CASRAGEWDQPQHF
TRBV10-2	many	TRBJ2-7	.	TGCGCCAGCAGTGAGTCGGCCTACGAGCAGTACTTC	CASSESAYEQYF
TRBV4-1	few	TRBJ2-1	TRBD1	TGCGCCAGCAGCCCCAGGACAGGCCGAACGCAGGATGAGCAGTTCTTC	CASSPRTGRTQDEQFF
TRBV10-3	few	TRBJ2-7	TRBD1	TGTGCCATCAGTTCCCGGGACAGTCATAGGGAGCAGTACTTC	CAISSRDSHREQYF
TRBV5-4	few	TRBJ2-3	TRBD2	TGTGCCAGCAGCTTTATCCTAGCGGGGGGGACCACAGATACGCAGTATTTT	CASSFILAGGTTDTQYF
TRBV7-6	.	TRBJ2-7	.	TGTGCCAGCAGCCAACCCACCAAGGACGGGACCTCCTACGAGCAGTACTTC	CASSQPTKDGTSYEQYF
TRBV6-6	.	TRBJ2-7	.	TGTGCCAGCGCCCCGGGGCAGGGTTACGAGCAGTACTTC	CASAPGQGYEQYF
TRBV28	once	TRBJ2-7	TRBD1	TGTGCCAGCAGACTGGGACAGGGCACCTACGAGCAGTACTTC	CASRLGQGTYEQYF
TRBV7-2	.	TRBJ2-5	TRBD2	TGTGCCAGCAGCTTAGCTAGCGGGGGCCTCTTAGGAAAGACCCAGTACTTC	CASSLASGGLLGKTQYF
TRBV15	.	TRBJ1-1	TRBD1	TGTGCCACCAGCAGAGATGGGCGACAGGGGACTGAAGCTTTCTTT	CATSRDGRQGTEAFF
TRBV11-2	few	TRBJ2-7	.	TGTGCCAGCAGCTTAGCGGCGGAATACTACGAGCAGTACTTC	CASSLAAEYYEQYF
TRBV29-1	.	TRBJ1-2	.	TGCAGCGTTGAAACCGGGGCGGTTGGCTACACCTTC	CSVETGAVGYTF
TRBV7-8	.	TRBJ1-2	.	TGTGCCAGCAGCTTAGTCCCCAATGCTGGCTACACCTTC	CASSLVPNAGYTF